Shown below are 5 T cell receptor beta chains from a single sample sequenced in a study of human T cells and chemical hapten exposure (dated by TCRdb to the early 2020s). The library was prepared using RACE. The listed sequencing device is NextSeq 500. The public reads were reanalyzed by TCRdb: fastp trimming at Q25, MiXCR alignment, in-frame beta chains only. One record per CDR3 amino acid sequence lists the most common genes and DNA. The sample data list about 97,000 distinct CDR3 sequences, and 25% to 35% of these were observed just once. The biggest ten clones account for under 13% of the sample. Sample time point, as interpreted from the label and publication: patch test 3, about 24 weeks after DPC sensitization. What the treatment or condition label conveys for this sample: therapeutic diphenylcyclopropenone sensitization with weekly scalp DPC. Sequences were derived from whole blood, sampled in connection with sensitization to the hapten diphenylcyclopropenone (DPC). The receptors shown here come from a man between 40 and 49 years old with alopecia areata. Some clones in this sample may be carry-over from other donors' samples.

This clonotype was seen only a few times. The chain couples TRBV3-1 to TRBJ2-3, with TRBD2 matching 7 bases. The CDR3 has 14 amino acids. J gave up 3 bases and V 1 base, and 1 base lay outside the gene matches. Germline CDR1 LGHDT, CDR2 YNNKEL (reference sequence). In nucleotides, the CDR3 is TGTGCCAGCAGCCAAGGGCGGGAGACAGATACGCAGTATTTT. Residues: CASSQGRETDTQYF.

The chain joins TRBV2 to TRBJ1-3, with 12 bases fitting TRBD1. Trimming cost V 4 bases and J 2 bases; bases outside gene matches: 3. Germline-derived CDR1 and CDR2 are SNHLY and FYNNEI. The CDR3 sequence is 16 residues long. CDR3 bases: TGTGCCAGCAGTGCCGGGACAGGGGGCACTGGAAACACCATATATTTT. Translated, it gives CASSAGTGGTGNTIYF. Combining the CDR3 with reference TRBV2 and TRBJ1-3 gives the whole variable domain EPEVTQTPSHQVTQMGQEVILRCVPISNHLYFYWYRQILGQKVEFLVSFYNNEISEKSEIFDDQFSVERPDGSNFTLKIRSTKLEDSAMYFCASSAGTGGTGNTIYFGEGSWLTVV.

The table lists this clonotype with a few counts. V and J are TRBV7-9 and TRBJ1-2, with TRBD1 as a possible D gene (5 bases). V was clipped by 6 bases and J by 1 base, with 18 bases between them. Germline V gives CDR1 SEHNR, CDR2 FQNEAQ (reference sequence). The CDR3 runs to 16 residues. The CDR3 loop is CASRVSGTRHNYGYTF. The CDR3 nucleotides read TGTGCCAGCAGGGTATCCGGGACCCGACATAACTATGGCTACACCTTC.

This chain connects TRBV12-3 or TRBV12-4 to TRBJ1-1; tentatively, D is TRBD1 (5 bases). CDR3 length equals 11 residues. V shed 3 bases and J shed 7 bases, with 6 bases lying between them. CDR3 loop: CASSLTDEAFF. The CDR3 nucleotides are TGTGCCAGCAGTTTGACAGATGAAGCTTTCTTT.

In its sample, this clonotype was seen many times. The chain recombines TRBV12-3 or TRBV12-4 with TRBJ2-6; D uncertain. CDR3 length: 15 amino acids. Trimming cost V 2 bases and J 0 bases, with 5 bases left between them. Here the CDR3 reads CASSLTRSGANVLTF. The CDR3 region has the DNA TGTGCCAGCAGTTTAACCCGCTCTGGGGCCAACGTCCTGACTTTC.